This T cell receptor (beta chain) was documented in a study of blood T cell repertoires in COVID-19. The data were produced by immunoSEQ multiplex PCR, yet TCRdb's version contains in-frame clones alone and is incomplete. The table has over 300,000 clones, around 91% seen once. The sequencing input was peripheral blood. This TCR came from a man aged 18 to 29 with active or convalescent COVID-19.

CDR3 sequence reads: CAISESGQPNTEAFF. CDR3 coding DNA: TGTGCCATCAGTGAGTCGGGACAACCGAACACTGAAGCTTTCTTT. The chain employs TRBV10-3 and TRBJ1-1; TRBD1 might be the D (6 bases). Germline assignment: CDR1 ENHRY and CDR2 SYGVKD. CDR3 length: 15 amino acids. V dropped 0 bases and J dropped 1 base, with 9 bases sitting between them.